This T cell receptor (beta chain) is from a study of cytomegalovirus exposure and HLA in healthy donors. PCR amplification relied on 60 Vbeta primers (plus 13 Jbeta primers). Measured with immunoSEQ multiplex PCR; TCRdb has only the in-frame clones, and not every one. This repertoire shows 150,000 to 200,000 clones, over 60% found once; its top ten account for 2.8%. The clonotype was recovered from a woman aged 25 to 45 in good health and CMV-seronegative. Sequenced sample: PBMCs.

The CDR3 nucleotides are TGTGCCAGCAGTTTAAAACAGGGGGAAAACTATGGCTACACCTTC. Amino acids: CASSLKQGENYGYTF. V gene TRBV27 combines with J gene TRBJ1-2; 8 positions match TRBD1. The CDR3 has 15 amino acids. V dropped 2 bases and J dropped 2; count of bases not matched to a gene: 4. Per the germline V gene, CDR1 is MNHEY and CDR2 is SMNVEV (reference sequence).